Each of the 8 T cell receptor beta chains below was sequenced from the same sample in a study of T cell repertoires in cytomegalovirus infection. Using its own MiXCR run on the reads, TCRdb lists one record per CDR3 protein. Among about 250,000 distinct CDR3 sequences listed, around 6.4% were seen once. Sequences were obtained from PBMCs. Receptors were obtained from a human donor in good health (CMV status not recorded). Some clones in this sample may be carry-over from other donors' samples.

This clonotype has ten or more counts. V and J are TRBV20-1 and TRBJ2-3, with 8 bases lining up with TRBD1. The CDR3 covers 15 residues. CDR1 and CDR2 (germline): DFQATT, SNEGSKA (reference sequence). Trimming at V came to 5 bases and at J to 4 bases, leaving 11 bases not matched to a gene. The chain's CDR3 is CSAYQGALFADTQYF. Written as DNA, the CDR3 is TGCAGTGCTTATCAGGGGGCTCTGTTTGCAGATACGCAGTATTTT.

This clonotype was seen repeatedly, ten times or more. The V call is TRBV20-1, the J call TRBJ2-3; D unresolved. In germline, CDR1 is DFQATT, CDR2 SNEGSKA (reference sequence). The CDR3 loop spans 14 amino acids. Between the trimmed V and J ends, which lost 6 bases and 3 bases, there was a span of 16 bases. The CDR3 DNA sequence: TGCAGTGCCGTGGCGGCCCGCAGTACAGATACGCAGTATTTT. It is translated as CSAVAARSTDTQYF.

Many counts were recorded for this clonotype. V is TRBV15 and J is TRBJ1-2; unclear D gene. The V gene lost 0 bases and the J gene lost 6 bases, with 14 bases spanning the gap. The CDR3 length is 15 residues. Germline loops: CDR1 LNHNV, CDR2 YYDKDF (reference sequence). In nucleotides, the CDR3 is TGTGCCACCAGCAGAGATAACACAGACATTAATGGCTACACCTTC. Protein product: CATSRDNTDINGYTF.

The sample holds many counts of this clonotype. V usage is TRBV7-2 and J usage is TRBJ2-3; D gene ambiguous. Germline V lookup: CDR1 SGHTA, CDR2 FQGNSA. V dropped 5 bases and J dropped 6 bases, with 9 bases sitting between them. The CDR3 runs to 12 residues. The chain's CDR3 is CASSPLGDTQYF. For the CDR3, the DNA is TGTGCCAGCAGCCCGTTGGGGGATACGCAGTATTTT.

This clonotype was detected ten times or more. The chain recombines TRBV6-2 or TRBV6-3 with TRBJ1-5; D is unclear. The V gene's germline CDR1 is MNHEY and CDR2 SVGEGT. The CDR3 totals 17 residues. V was trimmed by 3 bases and J by 2 bases, leaving 17 bases between them. DNA for the CDR3: TGTGCCAGCAGTTATCCAACGGCCGGAGGTCGCAATCAGCCCCAGCATTTT. It specifies CASSYPTAGGRNQPQHF.

CDR3 sequence reads: CSARGAGQAYEQYF. Written as DNA, the CDR3 is TGCAGCGCTCGGGGAGCGGGACAGGCCTACGAGCAGTACTTC. This rearrangement joins TRBV29-1 to TRBJ2-7; possibly TRBD1 for D (8 bases). The V and J ends lost 7 bases and 2 bases respectively, with 18 bases between them. Germline V CDR1 and CDR2: SQVTM, ANQGSEA. This CDR3 spans 14 amino acids.

The chain uses TRBV6-1 and TRBJ2-2; 7 bases line up with TRBD1. V dropped 1 base and J dropped 6; count of bases not matched to a gene: 8. Germline V gene lookup returns CDR1 MNHNS and CDR2 SASEGT. This CDR3 region has 16 residues. The CDR3 DNA reads as TGTGCCAGCAGTGAAGAAGGGGGCCGGTGGCCCGGGGAGCTGTTTTTT. This encodes CASSEEGGRWPGELFF.

This clonotype was observed many times. This sequence joins TRBV20-1 and TRBJ2-3, with D perhaps matching TRBD1 or TRBD2 (5 bases each). Germline assignment: CDR1 DFQATT and CDR2 SNEGSKA (reference sequence). This CDR3 contains 15 residues. V lost 0 bases, J lost 3 bases, and 13 bases lay in between. CDR3: CSARDPGRLTDTQYF. In DNA form, the CDR3 reads TGCAGTGCTAGAGACCCGGGGCGGTTAACAGATACGCAGTATTTT.